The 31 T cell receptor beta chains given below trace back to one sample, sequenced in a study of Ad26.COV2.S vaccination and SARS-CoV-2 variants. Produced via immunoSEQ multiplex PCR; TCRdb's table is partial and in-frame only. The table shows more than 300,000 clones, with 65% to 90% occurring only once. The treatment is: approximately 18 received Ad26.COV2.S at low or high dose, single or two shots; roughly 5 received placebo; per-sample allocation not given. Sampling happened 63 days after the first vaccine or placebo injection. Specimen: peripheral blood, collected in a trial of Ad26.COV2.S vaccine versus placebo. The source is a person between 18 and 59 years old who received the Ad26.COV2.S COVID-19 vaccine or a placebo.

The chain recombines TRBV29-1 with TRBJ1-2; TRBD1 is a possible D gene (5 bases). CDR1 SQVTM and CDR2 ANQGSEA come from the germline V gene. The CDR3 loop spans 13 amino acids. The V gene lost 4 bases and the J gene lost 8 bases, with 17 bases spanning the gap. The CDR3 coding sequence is TGCAGCGTTGGAATGAGGGGCGCGAGGGGCTACACCTTC. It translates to CSVGMRGARGYTF. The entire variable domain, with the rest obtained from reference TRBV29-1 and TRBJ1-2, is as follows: SAVISQKPSRDICQRGTSLTIQCQVDSQVTMMFWYRQQPGQSLTLIATANQGSEATYESGFVIDKFPISRPNLTFSTLTVSNMSPEDSSIYLCSVGMRGARGYTFGSGTRLTVV.

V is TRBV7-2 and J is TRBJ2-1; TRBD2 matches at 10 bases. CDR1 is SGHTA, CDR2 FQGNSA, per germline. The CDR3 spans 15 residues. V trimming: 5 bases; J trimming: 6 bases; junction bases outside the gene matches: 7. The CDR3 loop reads CASSPSGSRSNEQFF. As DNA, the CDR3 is TGTGCCAGCAGCCCTAGCGGGAGTCGGTCCAATGAGCAGTTCTTC. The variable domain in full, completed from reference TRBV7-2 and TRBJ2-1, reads GAGVSQSPSNKVTEKGKDVELRCDPISGHTALYWYRQSLGQGLEFLIYFQGNSAPDKSGLPSDRFSAERTGGSVSTLTIQRTQQEDSAVYLCASSPSGSRSNEQFFGPGTRLTVL.

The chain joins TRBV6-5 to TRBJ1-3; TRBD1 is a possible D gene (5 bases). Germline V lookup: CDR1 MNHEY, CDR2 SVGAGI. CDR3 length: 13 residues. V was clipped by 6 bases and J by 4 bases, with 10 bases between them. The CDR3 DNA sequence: TGTGCCAGCAGACCAGGGTCAGGAAACACCATATATTTT. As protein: CASRPGSGNTIYF.

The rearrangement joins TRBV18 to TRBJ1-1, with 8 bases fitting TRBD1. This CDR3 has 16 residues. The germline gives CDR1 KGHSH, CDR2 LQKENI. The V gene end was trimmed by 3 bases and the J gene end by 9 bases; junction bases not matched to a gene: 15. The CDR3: CASSPGQGQPRGKAFF. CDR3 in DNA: TGTGCCAGCTCACCTGGACAGGGTCAACCTCGGGGGAAAGCTTTCTTT.

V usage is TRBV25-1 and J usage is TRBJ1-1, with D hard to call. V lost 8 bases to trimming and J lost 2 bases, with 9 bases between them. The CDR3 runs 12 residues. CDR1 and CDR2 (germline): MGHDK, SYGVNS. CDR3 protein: CASRAVNTEAFF. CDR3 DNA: TGTGCCAGCCGGGCGGTCAACACTGAAGCTTTCTTT.

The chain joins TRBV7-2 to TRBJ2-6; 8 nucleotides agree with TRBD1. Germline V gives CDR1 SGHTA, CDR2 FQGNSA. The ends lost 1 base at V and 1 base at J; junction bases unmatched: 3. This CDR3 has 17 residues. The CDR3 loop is CASSLVTGGSGANVLTF. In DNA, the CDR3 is TGTGCCAGCAGCTTAGTTACAGGGGGATCTGGGGCCAACGTCCTGACTTTC.

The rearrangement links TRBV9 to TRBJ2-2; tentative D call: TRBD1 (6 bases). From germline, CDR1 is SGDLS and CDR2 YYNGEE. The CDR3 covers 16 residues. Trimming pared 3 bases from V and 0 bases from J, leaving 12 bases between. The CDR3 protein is CASSAGTPTNTGELFF. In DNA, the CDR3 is TGTGCCAGCAGCGCTGGGACACCCACGAACACCGGGGAGCTGTTTTTT.

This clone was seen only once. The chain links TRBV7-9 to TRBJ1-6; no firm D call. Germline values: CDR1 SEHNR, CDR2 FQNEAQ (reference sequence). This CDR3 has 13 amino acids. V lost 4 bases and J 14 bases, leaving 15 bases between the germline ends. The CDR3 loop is CASSSLTAWALHF. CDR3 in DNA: TGTGCCAGCAGCTCCTTGACGGCGTGGGCCCTCCACTTT.

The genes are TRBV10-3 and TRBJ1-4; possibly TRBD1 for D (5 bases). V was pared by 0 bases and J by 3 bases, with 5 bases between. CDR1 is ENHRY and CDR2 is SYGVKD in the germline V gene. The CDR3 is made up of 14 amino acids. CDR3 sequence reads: CAISESGPNEKLFF. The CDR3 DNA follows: TGTGCCATCAGTGAGTCGGGGCCTAATGAAAAACTGTTTTTT.

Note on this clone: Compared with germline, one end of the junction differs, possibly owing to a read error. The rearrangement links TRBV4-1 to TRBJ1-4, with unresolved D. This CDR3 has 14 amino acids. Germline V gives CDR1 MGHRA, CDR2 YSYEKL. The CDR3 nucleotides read TGCGCCAGCAGACAAGGGTGGGGAGGGGAAAAACTGTTTTTT. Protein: CASRQGWGGEKLFF.

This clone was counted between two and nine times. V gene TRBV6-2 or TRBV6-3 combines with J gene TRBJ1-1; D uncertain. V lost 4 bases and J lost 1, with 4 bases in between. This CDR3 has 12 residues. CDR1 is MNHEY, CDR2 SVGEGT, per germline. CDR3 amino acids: CASSSGNTEAFF. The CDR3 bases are TGTGCCAGCAGTTCCGGGAACACTGAAGCTTTCTTT.

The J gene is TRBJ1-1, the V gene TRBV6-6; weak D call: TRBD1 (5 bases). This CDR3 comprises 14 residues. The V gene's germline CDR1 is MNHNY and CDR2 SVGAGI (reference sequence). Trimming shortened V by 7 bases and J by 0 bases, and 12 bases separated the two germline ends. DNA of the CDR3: TGTGCCAGCACCATTAGGGGAATGAACACTGAAGCTTTCTTT. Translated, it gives CASTIRGMNTEAFF.

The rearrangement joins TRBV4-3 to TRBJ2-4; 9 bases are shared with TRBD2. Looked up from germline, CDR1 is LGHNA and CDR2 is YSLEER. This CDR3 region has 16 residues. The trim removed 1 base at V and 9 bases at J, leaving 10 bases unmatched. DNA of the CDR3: TGCGCCAGCAGCCAAGTCTCCCCTGGCGGGGGGGGCATTCAGTACTTC. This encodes CASSQVSPGGGGIQYF.

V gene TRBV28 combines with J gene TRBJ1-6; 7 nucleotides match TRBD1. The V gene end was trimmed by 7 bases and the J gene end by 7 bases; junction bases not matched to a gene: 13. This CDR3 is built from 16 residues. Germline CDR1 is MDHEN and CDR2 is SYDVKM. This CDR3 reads CASTPDYRGTNSPLHF. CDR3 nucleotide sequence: TGTGCCAGCACCCCCGATTACAGGGGAACGAATTCACCCCTCCACTTT.

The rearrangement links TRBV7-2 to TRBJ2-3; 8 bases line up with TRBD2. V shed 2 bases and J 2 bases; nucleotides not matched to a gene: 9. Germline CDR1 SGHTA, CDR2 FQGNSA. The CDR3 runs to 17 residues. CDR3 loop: CASSLKVAGPFTDTQYF. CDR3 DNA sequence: TGTGCCAGCAGCTTAAAAGTAGCGGGGCCATTCACAGATACGCAGTATTTT.

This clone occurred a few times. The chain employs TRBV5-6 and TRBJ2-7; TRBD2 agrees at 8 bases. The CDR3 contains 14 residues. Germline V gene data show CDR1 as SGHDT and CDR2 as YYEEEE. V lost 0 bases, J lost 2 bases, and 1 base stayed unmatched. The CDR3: CASSLGAGAYEQYF. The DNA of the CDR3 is TGTGCCAGCAGCTTGGGAGCGGGGGCCTACGAGCAGTACTTC.

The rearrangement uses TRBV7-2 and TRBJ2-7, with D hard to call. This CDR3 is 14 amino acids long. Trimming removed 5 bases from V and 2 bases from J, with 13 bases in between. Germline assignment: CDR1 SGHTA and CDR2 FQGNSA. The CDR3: CASSTRHTTYEQYF. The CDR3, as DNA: TGTGCCAGCAGCACGCGCCATACTACCTACGAGCAGTACTTC.

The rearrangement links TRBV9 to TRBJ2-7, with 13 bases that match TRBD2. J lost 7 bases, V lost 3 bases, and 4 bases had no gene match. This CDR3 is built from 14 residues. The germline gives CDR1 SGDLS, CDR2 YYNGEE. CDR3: CASSALLAGGEQYF. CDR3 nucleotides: TGTGCCAGCAGCGCCTTACTAGCGGGAGGGGAGCAGTACTTC.

DNA of the CDR3: TGTGCCAGCAGCCAAGGGACGCTAGCGCGGACCCAGTACTTC. This translates into CASSQGTLARTQYF. V and J are TRBV3-1 (or the pseudogene TRBV3-2) and TRBJ2-5; possibly TRBD2 for D (6 bases). This CDR3 has 14 amino acids. Trimming took off 1 base at V and 7 bases at J, with 13 bases between the two ends. From germline, CDR1 is LGHDT and CDR2 YNNKEL (reference sequence).

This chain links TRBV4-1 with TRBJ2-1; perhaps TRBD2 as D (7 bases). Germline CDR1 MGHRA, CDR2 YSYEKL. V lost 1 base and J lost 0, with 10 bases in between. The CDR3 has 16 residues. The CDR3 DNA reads TGCGCCAGCAGCCAAGTCGGGGGGCTCTCCTACAATGAGCAGTTCTTC. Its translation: CASSQVGGLSYNEQFF.

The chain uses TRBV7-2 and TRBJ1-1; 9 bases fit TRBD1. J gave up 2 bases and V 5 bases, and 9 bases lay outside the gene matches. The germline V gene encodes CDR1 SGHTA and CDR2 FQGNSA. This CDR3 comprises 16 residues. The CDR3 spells CASSPRWDRANTEAFF. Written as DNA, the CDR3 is TGTGCCAGCAGCCCCAGATGGGACAGGGCTAACACTGAAGCTTTCTTT.

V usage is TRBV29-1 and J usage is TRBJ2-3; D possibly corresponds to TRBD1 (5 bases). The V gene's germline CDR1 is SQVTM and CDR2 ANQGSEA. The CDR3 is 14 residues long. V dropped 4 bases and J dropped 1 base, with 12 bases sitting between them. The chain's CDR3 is CSVVQGAGTDTQYF. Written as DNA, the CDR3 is TGCAGCGTTGTCCAAGGGGCGGGCACAGATACGCAGTATTTT.

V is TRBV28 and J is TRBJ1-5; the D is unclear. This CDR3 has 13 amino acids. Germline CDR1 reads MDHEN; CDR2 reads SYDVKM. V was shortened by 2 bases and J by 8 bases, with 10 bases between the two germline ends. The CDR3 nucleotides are TGTGCCAGCAGTTTAGTACCTAGGGAGCCCCAGCATTTT. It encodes CASSLVPREPQHF. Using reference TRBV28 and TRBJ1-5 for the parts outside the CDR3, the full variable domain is DVKVTQSSRYLVKRTGEKVFLECVQDMDHENMFWYRQDPGLGLRLIYFSYDVKMKEKGDIPEGYSVSREKKERFSLILESASTNQTSMYLCASSLVPREPQHFGDGTRLSIL.

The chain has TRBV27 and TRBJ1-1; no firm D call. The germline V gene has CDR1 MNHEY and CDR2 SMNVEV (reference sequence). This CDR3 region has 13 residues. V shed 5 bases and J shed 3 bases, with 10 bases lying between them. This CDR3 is CASSPRSYTEAFF. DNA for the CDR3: TGTGCCAGCAGTCCGAGGTCCTACACTGAAGCTTTCTTT.

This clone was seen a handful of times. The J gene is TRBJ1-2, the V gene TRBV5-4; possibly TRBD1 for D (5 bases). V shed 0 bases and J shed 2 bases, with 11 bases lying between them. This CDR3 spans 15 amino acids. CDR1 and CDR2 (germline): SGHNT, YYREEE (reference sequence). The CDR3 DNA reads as TGTGCCAGCAGCTTGGACAGGCCAAAAAACTATGGCTACACCTTC. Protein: CASSLDRPKNYGYTF.

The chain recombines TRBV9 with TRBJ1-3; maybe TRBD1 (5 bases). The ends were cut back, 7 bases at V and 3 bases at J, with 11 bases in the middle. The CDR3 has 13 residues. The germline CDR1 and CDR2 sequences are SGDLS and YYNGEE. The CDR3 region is CASGRGDGNTIYF. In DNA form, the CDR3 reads TGTGCCAGCGGCCGGGGGGATGGAAACACCATATATTTT.

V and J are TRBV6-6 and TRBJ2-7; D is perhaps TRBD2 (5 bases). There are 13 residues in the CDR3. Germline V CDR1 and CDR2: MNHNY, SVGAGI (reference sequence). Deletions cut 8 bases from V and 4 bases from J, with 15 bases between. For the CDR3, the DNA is TGTGCCAGCGCTCATCCGGGGAGTTACGAGCAGTACTTC. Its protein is CASAHPGSYEQYF.

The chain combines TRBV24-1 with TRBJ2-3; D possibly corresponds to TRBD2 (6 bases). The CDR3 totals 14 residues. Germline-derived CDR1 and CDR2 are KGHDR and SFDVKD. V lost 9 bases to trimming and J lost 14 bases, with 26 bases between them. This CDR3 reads CATGPTERPRGLYF. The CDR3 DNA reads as TGTGCCACCGGGCCAACAGAAAGACCACGGGGACTGTATTTT.

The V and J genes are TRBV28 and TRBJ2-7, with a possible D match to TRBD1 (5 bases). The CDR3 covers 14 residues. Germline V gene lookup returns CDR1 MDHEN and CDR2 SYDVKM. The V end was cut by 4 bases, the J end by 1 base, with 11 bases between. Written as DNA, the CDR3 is TGTGCCAGCAGTTCAGGGTACCGATCCTACGAGCAGTACTTC. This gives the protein CASSSGYRSYEQYF.

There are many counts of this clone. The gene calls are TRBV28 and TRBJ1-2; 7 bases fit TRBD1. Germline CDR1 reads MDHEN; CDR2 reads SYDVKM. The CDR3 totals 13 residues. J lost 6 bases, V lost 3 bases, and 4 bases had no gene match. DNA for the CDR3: TGTGCCAGCAGTTTGGGGACAGTCGATGGCTACACCTTC. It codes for CASSLGTVDGYTF.

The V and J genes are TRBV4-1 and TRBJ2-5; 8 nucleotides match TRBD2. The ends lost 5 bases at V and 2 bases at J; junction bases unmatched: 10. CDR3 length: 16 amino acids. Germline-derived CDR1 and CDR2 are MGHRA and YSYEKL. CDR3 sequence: CASSRGSGGRQETQYF. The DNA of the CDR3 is TGCGCCAGCAGCAGAGGGAGCGGGGGCCGACAAGAGACCCAGTACTTC.